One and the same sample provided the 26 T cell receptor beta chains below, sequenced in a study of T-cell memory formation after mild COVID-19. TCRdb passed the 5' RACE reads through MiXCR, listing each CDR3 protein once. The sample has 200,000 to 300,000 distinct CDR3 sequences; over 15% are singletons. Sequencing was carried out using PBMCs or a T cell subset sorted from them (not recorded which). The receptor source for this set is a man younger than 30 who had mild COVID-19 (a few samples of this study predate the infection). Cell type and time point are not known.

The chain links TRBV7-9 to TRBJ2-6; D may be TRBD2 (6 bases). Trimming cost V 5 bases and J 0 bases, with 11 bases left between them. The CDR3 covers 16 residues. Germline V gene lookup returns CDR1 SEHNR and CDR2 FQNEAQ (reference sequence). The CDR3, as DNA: TGTGCCAGCAGCCCCGGGGGAGCCTCTGGGGCCAACGTCCTGACTTTC. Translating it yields CASSPGGASGANVLTF.

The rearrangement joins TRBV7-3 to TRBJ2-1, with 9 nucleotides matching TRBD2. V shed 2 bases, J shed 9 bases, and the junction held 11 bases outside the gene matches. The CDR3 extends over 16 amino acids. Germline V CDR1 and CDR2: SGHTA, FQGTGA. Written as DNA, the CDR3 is TGTGCCAGCAGCTTAGGGCTAGCGGGGACCCAGGGTGAGCAGTTCTTC. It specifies CASSLGLAGTQGEQFF.

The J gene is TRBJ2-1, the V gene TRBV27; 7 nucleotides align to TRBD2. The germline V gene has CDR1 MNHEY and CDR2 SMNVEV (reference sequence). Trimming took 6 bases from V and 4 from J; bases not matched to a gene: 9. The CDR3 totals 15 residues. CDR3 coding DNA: TGTGCCAGCAGACATACGGGACTACTATACAATGAGCAGTTCTTC. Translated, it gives CASRHTGLLYNEQFF.

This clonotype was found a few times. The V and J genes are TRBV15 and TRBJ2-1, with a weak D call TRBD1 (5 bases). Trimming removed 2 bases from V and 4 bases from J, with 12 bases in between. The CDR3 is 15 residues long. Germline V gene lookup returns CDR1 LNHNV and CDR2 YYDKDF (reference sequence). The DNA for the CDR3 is TGTGCCACCAGCAGAAGTACGACAGAATACAATGAGCAGTTCTTC. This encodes CATSRSTTEYNEQFF. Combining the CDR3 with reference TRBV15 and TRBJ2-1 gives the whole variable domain DAMVIQNPRYQVTQFGKPVTLSCSQTLNHNVMYWYQQKSSQAPKLLFHYYDKDFNNEADTPDNFQSRRPNTSFCFLDIRSPGLGDTAMYLCATSRSTTEYNEQFFGPGTRLTVL.

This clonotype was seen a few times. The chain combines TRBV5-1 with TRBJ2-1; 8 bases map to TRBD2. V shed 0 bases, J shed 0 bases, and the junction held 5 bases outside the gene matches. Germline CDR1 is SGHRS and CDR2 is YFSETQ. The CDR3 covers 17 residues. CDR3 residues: CASSLGTSSNSYNEQFF. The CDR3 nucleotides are TGCGCCAGCAGCTTGGGGACTAGCAGTAACTCCTACAATGAGCAGTTCTTC.

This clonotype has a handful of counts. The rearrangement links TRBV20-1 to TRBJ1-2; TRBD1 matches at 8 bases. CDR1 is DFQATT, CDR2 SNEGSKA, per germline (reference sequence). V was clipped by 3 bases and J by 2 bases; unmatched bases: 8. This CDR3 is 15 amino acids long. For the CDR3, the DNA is TGCAGTGCTAGGCCCCAGGCAGGGGGCAACTATGGCTACACCTTC. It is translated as CSARPQAGGNYGYTF.

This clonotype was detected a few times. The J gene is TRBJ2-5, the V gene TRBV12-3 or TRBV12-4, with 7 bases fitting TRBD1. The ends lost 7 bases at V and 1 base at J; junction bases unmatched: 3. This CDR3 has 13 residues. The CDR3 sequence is CASIRTGQETQYF. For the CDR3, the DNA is TGTGCCAGCATCAGGACAGGCCAAGAGACCCAGTACTTC.

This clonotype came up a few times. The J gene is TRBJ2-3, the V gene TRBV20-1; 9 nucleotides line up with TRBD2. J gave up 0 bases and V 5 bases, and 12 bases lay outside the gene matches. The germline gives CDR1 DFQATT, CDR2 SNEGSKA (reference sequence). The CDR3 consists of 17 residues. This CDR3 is CSAESASGVHSTDTQYF. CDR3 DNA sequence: TGCAGTGCTGAGTCCGCTAGCGGGGTTCATAGCACAGATACGCAGTATTTT.

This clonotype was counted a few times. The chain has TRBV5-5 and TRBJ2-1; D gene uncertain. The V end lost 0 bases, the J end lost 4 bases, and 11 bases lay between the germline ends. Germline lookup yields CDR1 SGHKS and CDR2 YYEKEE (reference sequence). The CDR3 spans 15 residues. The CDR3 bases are TGTGCCAGCAGCTTGGGGCCCATAGAGTACAATGAGCAGTTCTTC. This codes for CASSLGPIEYNEQFF.

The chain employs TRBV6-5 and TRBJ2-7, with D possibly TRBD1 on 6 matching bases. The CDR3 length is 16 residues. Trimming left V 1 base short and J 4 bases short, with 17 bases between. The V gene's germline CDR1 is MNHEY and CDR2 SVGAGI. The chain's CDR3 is CASSYLGSTGHYEQYF. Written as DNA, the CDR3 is TGTGCCAGCAGTTACTTGGGTAGTACAGGGCATTACGAGCAGTACTTC.

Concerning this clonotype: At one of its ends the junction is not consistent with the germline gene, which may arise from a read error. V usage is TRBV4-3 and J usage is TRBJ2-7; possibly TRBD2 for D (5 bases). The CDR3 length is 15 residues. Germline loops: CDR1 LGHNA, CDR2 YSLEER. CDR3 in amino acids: CASIQGRDRSYEQYF. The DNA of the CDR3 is TGCGCCAGCATCCAAGGCCGGGATCGTTCCTACGAGCAGTACTTC.

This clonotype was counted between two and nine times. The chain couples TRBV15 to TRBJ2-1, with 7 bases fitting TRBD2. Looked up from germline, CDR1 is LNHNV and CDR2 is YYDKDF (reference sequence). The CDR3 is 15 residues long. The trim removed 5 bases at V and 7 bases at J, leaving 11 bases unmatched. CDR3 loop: CATSDRVNGGNEQFF. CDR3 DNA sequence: TGTGCCACCAGCGACCGGGTCAACGGGGGGAATGAGCAGTTCTTC.

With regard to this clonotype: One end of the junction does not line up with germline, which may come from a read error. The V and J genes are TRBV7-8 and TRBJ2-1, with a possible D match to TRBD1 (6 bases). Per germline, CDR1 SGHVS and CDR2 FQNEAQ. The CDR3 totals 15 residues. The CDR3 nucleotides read TGTGCCAGCAACTTAGGGGGAGACTCCTACAATGAGCAGTTCTTC. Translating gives CASNLGGDSYNEQFF. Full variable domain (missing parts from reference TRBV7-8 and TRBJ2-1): GAGVSQSPRYKVAKRGQDVALRCDPISGHVSLFWYQQALGQGPEFLTYFQNEAQLDKSGLPSDRFFAERPEGSVSTLKIQRTQQEDSAVYLCASNLGGDSYNEQFFGPGTRLTVL.

In DNA, the CDR3 is TGTGCCAGCAGCTTAGCGCCCCCACTAGCGGGGGGGCCGGATACGCAGTATTTT. This codes for CASSLAPPLAGGPDTQYF. This chain connects TRBV7-6 to TRBJ2-3, with 13 bases aligning to TRBD2. Germline loops: CDR1 SGHVS, CDR2 FNYEAQ. The length of the CDR3 is 18 residues. V lost 0 bases and J lost 6; bases outside the gene matches: 9.

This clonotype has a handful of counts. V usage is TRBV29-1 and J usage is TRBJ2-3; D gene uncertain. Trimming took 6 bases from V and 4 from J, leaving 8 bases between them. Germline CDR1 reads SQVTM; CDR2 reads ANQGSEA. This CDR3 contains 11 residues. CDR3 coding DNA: TGCAGCGTAAGGGTGGCAGATACGCAGTATTTT. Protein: CSVRVADTQYF.

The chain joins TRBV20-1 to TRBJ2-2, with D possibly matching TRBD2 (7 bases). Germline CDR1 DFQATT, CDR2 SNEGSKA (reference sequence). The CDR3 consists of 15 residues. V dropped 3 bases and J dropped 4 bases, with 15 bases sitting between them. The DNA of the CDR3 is TGCAGTGCTAGGAGGGGGGGCGCGGGCACCGGGGAGCTGTTTTTT. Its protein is CSARRGGAGTGELFF.

CDR3 loop: CASSDQRGAETQYF. CDR3 DNA sequence: TGTGCCAGCAGTGACCAGCGGGGGGCCGAGACCCAGTACTTC. The chain is built from TRBV25-1 and TRBJ2-5; 9 nucleotides align to TRBD2. V lost 3 bases to trimming and J lost 5 bases; unmatched junction nucleotides: 4. The CDR3 spans 14 residues. CDR1 and CDR2 from the germline V gene are MGHDK and SYGVNS.

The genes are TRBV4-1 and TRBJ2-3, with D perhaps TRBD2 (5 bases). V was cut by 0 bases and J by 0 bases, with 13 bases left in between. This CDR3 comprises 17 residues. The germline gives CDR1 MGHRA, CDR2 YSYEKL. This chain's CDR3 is CASSQDPVTTSTDTQYF. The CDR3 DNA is TGCGCCAGCAGCCAAGATCCCGTGACTACTAGCACAGATACGCAGTATTTT.

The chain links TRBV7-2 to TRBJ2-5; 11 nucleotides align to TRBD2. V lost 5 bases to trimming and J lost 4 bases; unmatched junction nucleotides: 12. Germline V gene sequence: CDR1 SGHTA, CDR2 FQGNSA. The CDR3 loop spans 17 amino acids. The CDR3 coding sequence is TGTGCCAGCAGCCGAAGGCTACTAGCGGGGGATTCAGAGACCCAGTACTTC. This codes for CASSRRLLAGDSETQYF.

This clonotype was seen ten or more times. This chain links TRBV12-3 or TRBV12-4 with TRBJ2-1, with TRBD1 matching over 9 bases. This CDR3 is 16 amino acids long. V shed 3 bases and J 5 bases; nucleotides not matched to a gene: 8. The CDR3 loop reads CASSFVGQGHHNEQFF. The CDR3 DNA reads TGTGCCAGCAGTTTTGTAGGACAGGGGCACCACAATGAGCAGTTCTTC.

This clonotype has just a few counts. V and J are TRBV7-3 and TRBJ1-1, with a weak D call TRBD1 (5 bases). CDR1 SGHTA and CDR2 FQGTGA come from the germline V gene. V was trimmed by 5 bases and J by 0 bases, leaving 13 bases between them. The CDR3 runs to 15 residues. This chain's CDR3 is CASSPSGGLNTEAFF. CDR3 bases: TGTGCCAGCAGCCCCTCGGGGGGTCTGAACACTGAAGCTTTCTTT.

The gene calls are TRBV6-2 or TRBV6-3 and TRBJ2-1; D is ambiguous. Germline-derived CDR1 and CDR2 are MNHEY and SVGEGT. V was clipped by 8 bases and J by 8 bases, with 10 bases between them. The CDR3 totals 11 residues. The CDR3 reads CASGRDYEQFF. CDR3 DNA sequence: TGTGCCAGCGGAAGAGACTATGAGCAGTTCTTC.

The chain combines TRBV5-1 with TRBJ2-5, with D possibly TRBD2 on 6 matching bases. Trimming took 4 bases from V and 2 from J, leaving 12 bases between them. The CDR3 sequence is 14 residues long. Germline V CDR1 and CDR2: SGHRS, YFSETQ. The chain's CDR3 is CASSEPSDQETQYF. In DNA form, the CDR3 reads TGCGCCAGCAGCGAACCTAGCGATCAAGAGACCCAGTACTTC. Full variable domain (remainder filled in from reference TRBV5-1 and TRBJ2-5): KAGVTQTPRYLIKTRGQQVTLSCSPISGHRSVSWYQQTPGQGLQFLFEYFSETQRNKGNFPGRFSGRQFSNSRSEMNVSTLELGDSALYLCASSEPSDQETQYFGPGTRLLVL.

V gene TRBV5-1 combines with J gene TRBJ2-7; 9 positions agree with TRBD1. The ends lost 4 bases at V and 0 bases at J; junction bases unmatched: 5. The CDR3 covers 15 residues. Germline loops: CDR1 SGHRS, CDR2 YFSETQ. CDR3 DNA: TGCGCCAGCAGCAAGGACAGGGGTAGCTCCTACGAGCAGTACTTC. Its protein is CASSKDRGSSYEQYF.

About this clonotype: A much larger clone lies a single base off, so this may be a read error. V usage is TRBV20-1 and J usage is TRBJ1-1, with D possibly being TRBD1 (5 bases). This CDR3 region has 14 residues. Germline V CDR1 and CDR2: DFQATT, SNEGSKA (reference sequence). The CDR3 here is CRIAGAQAGTEAFF. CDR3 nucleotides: TGCAGGATAGCCGGGGCCCAGGCGGGCACTGAAGCTTTCTTT.

The CDR3 sequence is CASSYSLAEDEQFF. The CDR3 DNA reads as TGTGCCAGCAGTTACTCACTAGCGGAGGATGAGCAGTTCTTC. J is TRBJ2-1 and V is TRBV6-2 or TRBV6-3; TRBD2 matches at 8 bases. V was clipped by 0 bases and J by 8 bases; unmatched bases: 3. This CDR3 has 14 amino acids. Per germline, CDR1 MNHEY and CDR2 SVGEGT.